Listed below are T cell receptor beta chains from one sample, sequenced in a study of OX40 agonist ivuxolimab in advanced cancers. The protocol was immunoSEQ multiplex PCR, while the TCRdb copy is restricted to in-frame clones and leaves out a portion. This sample has 55,000 to 65,000 clones, with roughly nine tenths found just once. The specimen comprised CD4+ or CD8+ T cells sorted from blood, sampled in a trial of the OX40 agonist ivuxolimab. These TCRs come from an adult with an advanced solid tumor such as melanoma, head and neck, liver or kidney cancer. The CDR3 runs from the conserved cysteine through the conserved F or W. D genes are given only for firm matches. Clone size is given for some rows only: seen once, a few or many times, or a class if the clone is expanded.

V gene,clone size,J gene,D gene,CDR3 protein,CDR3 DNA
TRBV27,.,TRBJ2-3,TRBD2,CASSWVAGGTDTQYF,TGTGCCAGCAGCTGGGTAGCGGGGGGCACAGATACGCAGTATTTT
TRBV5-1,.,TRBJ2-1,.,CASSLAVPGYNEQFF,TGCGCCAGCAGCTTGGCAGTCCCAGGCTACAATGAGCAGTTCTTC
TRBV7-2,.,TRBJ1-4,.,CASSHPEGPVGKLFF,TGTGCCAGCAGCCATCCGGAAGGCCCCGTGGGTAAACTGTTTTTT
TRBV6-1,.,TRBJ2-7,TRBD1,CASSSGTGTYEQYF,TGTGCCAGCAGCTCCGGGACAGGGACCTACGAGCAGTACTTC
TRBV2,.,TRBJ1-1,TRBD1,CASSASWDRQMDTEAFF,TGTGCCAGCAGCGCCTCCTGGGACAGGCAAATGGACACTGAAGCTTTCTTT
TRBV28,.,TRBJ1-5,TRBD1,CASSRMLTGGDQPQHF,TGTGCCAGCAGCCGTATGCTAACAGGGGGCGATCAGCCCCAGCATTTT
TRBV7-8,.,TRBJ2-2,.,CASSPPPATGELFF,TGTGCCAGCAGCCCCCCTCCCGCGACCGGGGAGCTGTTTTTT
TRBV4-1,.,TRBJ1-3,TRBD1,CASRKTGAAGNTIYF,TGCGCCAGCCGGAAGACAGGGGCGGCAGGAAACACCATATATTTT
TRBV2,.,TRBJ2-1,TRBD2,CASSELARGGTYNEQFF,TGTGCCAGCAGTGAACTCGCTCGGGGGGGTACCTACAATGAGCAGTTCTTC
TRBV7-8,.,TRBJ1-2,TRBD1,CASSLAPDRADGYTF,TGTGCCAGCAGCTTAGCCCCGGACAGGGCTGATGGCTACACCTTC
TRBV18,.,TRBJ1-3,.,CASSPPTGISGNTIYF,TGTGCCAGCTCACCACCCACAGGGATCTCTGGAAACACCATATATTTT
TRBV4-1,few,TRBJ1-1,TRBD1,CASSQETGQGYMNTEAFF,TGCGCCAGCAGCCAAGAGACAGGACAGGGATATATGAACACTGAAGCTTTCTTT
TRBV11-3,.,TRBJ2-3,TRBD2,CASRSKTSGATDTQYF,TGTGCCAGCAGATCCAAGACTAGCGGGGCCACAGATACGCAGTATTTT
TRBV6-1,.,TRBJ2-5,.,CASFFGLETQYF,TGTGCCAGTTTTTTCGGGTTGGAGACCCAGTACTTC
TRBV6-5,.,TRBJ1-1,.,CASSYGGTEAFF,TGTGCCAGCAGTTATGGGGGAACTGAAGCTTTCTTT
TRBV7-9,.,TRBJ2-5,TRBD2,CASSLVGLAEQETQYF,TGTGCCAGCAGCTTAGTGGGACTAGCTGAGCAAGAGACCCAGTACTTC
TRBV7-2,.,TRBJ2-5,.,CASSLWGGGAWQETQYF,TGTGCCAGCAGCTTATGGGGAGGGGGCGCTTGGCAAGAGACCCAGTACTTC
TRBV19,.,TRBJ2-7,TRBD1,CASRNTDRAGEQYF,TGTGCCAGTAGGAATACGGACAGGGCGGGCGAGCAGTACTTC
TRBV25-1,.,TRBJ1-5,.,CASNGGGPQHF,TGTGCCAGCAATGGGGGGGGGCCCCAGCATTTT
TRBV6-1,.,TRBJ1-5,.,CASSRAAASNQPQHF,TGTGCCAGCAGTCGGGCGGCAGCTAGCAATCAGCCCCAGCATTTT
TRBV2,once,TRBJ2-7,TRBD1,CASSADREFSYEQYF,TGTGCCAGCAGTGCCGACAGGGAGTTCTCCTACGAGCAGTACTTC
TRBV15,once,TRBJ1-4,.,CATSSQTGPTNEKLFF,TGTGCCACCAGCAGCCAGACGGGCCCAACTAATGAAAAACTGTTTTTT
TRBV4-2,.,TRBJ2-1,.,CASSQTLYNEQFF,TGTGCCAGCAGCCAGACCCTGTACAATGAGCAGTTCTTC
TRBV9,.,TRBJ2-7,TRBD2,CASSSSGTSDKWEQYF,TGTGCCAGCAGCTCCTCCGGGACTAGCGATAAATGGGAGCAGTACTTC
TRBV5-1,.,TRBJ1-1,.,CASSLGGNTEAFF,TGCGCCAGCAGCTTAGGGGGAAACACTGAAGCTTTCTTT
TRBV7-6,few,TRBJ1-2,.,CASSLAGYYGYTF,TGTGCCAGCAGCTTAGCGGGTTACTATGGCTACACCTTC
TRBV6-1,.,TRBJ2-7,.,CASSESGGEQYF,TGTGCCAGCAGTGAAAGCGGCGGCGAGCAGTACTTC
TRBV7-9,.,TRBJ1-1,.,CASSHPDQIPEAFF,TGTGCCAGCAGTCACCCGGACCAAATCCCTGAAGCTTTCTTT
TRBV5-6,.,TRBJ1-2,TRBD1,CASSLGNLAGGPNYGYTF,TGTGCCAGCAGCTTGGGTAATCTTGCAGGGGGGCCGAACTATGGCTACACCTTC
TRBV5-1,.,TRBJ2-5,TRBD2,CASSWPGAGSEETQYF,TGCGCCAGCAGCTGGCCCGGAGCGGGGTCCGAAGAGACCCAGTACTTC
TRBV27,.,TRBJ2-7,TRBD1,CASSSGQGRYEQYF,TGTGCCAGCAGTTCCGGACAGGGGAGGTACGAGCAGTACTTC
TRBV12-2,.,TRBJ2-3,.,CASRLVAGCPDTQYF,TGTGCAAGTCGCTTGGTAGCGGGGTGTCCAGATACGCAGTATTTT
TRBV6-1,.,TRBJ2-7,TRBD2,CASSYSGGTYEQYF,TGTGCCAGCAGTTATTCCGGGGGGACCTACGAGCAGTACTTC
TRBV19,.,TRBJ1-1,.,CASSIGTTAIEVAFF,TGTGCCAGTAGTATAGGCACGACAGCGATCGAAGTAGCTTTCTTT
TRBV12-5,.,TRBJ2-1,TRBD1,CASGPPAGQEFWDEQFF,TGTGCTAGTGGCCCTCCTGCGGGACAGGAGTTTTGGGATGAGCAGTTCTTC
TRBV6-1,.,TRBJ1-1,TRBD1,CASSTWTGNTEAFF,TGTGCCAGCAGTACTTGGACAGGGAACACTGAAGCTTTCTTT
TRBV2,.,TRBJ2-2,.,CASSPTGTGELFF,TGTGCCAGCAGTCCCACAGGGACCGGGGAGCTGTTTTTT
TRBV7-8,.,TRBJ1-1,.,CASSLGGVLPPEAFF,TGTGCCAGCAGCTTAGGGGGGGTTCTCCCTCCCGAAGCTTTCTTT
TRBV19,.,TRBJ1-1,.,CASSIAVAQTEAFF,TGTGCCAGTAGTATAGCAGTGGCTCAGACTGAAGCTTTCTTT
TRBV6-5,.,TRBJ1-2,.,CASSPSGQGVGGYTF,TGTGCCAGCAGTCCCAGTGGTCAGGGTGTAGGTGGCTACACCTTC
TRBV28,.,TRBJ1-5,.,CASREGSKPQHF,TGTGCCAGCAGAGAGGGCAGCAAGCCCCAGCATTTT